Listed below are T cell receptor beta chains from one sample, sequenced in a study of tumor and adjacent non-tumor tissue in lung cancer. MiXCR, run by TCRdb on the multiplex PCR reads, gives a single entry per CDR3 protein. The data contain roughly 70,000 distinct CDR3 sequences, less than 75% of them seen just once; the ten biggest clones take up approximately 30%. The sequencing input was distant non-tumor lung tissue. All receptors come from a woman aged 50 to 60 with non-small cell lung cancer. CDR3s include the opening cysteine and the closing phenylalanine or tryptophan. The D gene is left open where the match is weak. Clone sizes are given selectively: once, few, many, or a class where the clone is expanded.

-,TRBV28,TRBJ1-6,-,TGTGCCAGCAGACAGGCCTATAATTCACCCCTCCACTTT,CASRQAYNSPLHF
-,TRBV30,TRBJ2-2,-,TGTGCCTACCTTCAGGGAACCGGGGGGCTGTTTTTT,CAYLQGTGGLFF
-,TRBV6-1,TRBJ2-2,-,TGTGCCGACATCCCGAAGGGGGGGATTAACACCGGGGAGCTGTTTTTT,CADIPKGGINTGELFF
-,TRBV11-2,TRBJ1-3,-,TGTGCCAGCAGTCCTTCGGTGACCAGAAACACCATATATTTT,CASSPSVTRNTIYF
few,TRBV20-1,TRBJ1-2,-,TGCAGTGCCCCGGACAAAAGGCACTATGGCTACACCTTC,CSAPDKRHYGYTF
few,TRBV5-1,TRBJ2-2,-,TGCGCCAGCAGCCCCCGGGGATCCGGCACCGGGGAGCTGTTTTTC,CASSPRGSGTGELFF
few,TRBV6-1,TRBJ2-3,-,TGTGCCAGCAGTGCCTCGGCGGGCCGTCGGGGAGATAGGCAGTATTTT,CASSASAGRRGDRQYF
-,TRBV5-5,TRBJ1-1,-,TGTGCCAGCAACTTGGCCCCGTGGGGGGCGAACACTGAAGCTTCCTTT,CASNLAPWGANTEASF
many,TRBV6-2/TRBV6-3,TRBJ2-6,TRBD2,TGTGCCAGCAACGACGCGGGGGCTGGGGCCAACGTCCTGACTTTC,CASNDAGAGANVLTF
-,TRBV11-2,TRBJ1-5,-,TGTGCCAGCAGCACAGGGACCAATCAGCCCCAGCATTTT,CASSTGTNQPQHF
-,TRBV12-3/TRBV12-4,TRBJ2-7,TRBD1,TGTGCCAGCCGGGTGGGGACAGAGGCCTATGAGCAGCACTTC,CASRVGTEAYEQHF
-,TRBV12-3/TRBV12-4,TRBJ2-1,TRBD2,TGTGCCAGCACCCACCCAGGACTAGCGGGTCTAGCCCCGAGCTGCTACAATGAGCAATTCTTC,CASTHPGLAGLAPSCYNEQFF
-,TRBV11-2,TRBJ2-5,-,TGTGCCAGCAGCCTAAACACAGGGAGGCCGGCCCAGTACTTC,CASSLNTGRPAQYF
-,TRBV11-1,TRBJ2-3,TRBD1,TGTGTCAGCAGCCCAGGGGGCGCGACAGATACCCAGTATTTT,CVSSPGGATDTQYF
-,TRBV12-3/TRBV12-4,TRBJ1-1,-,TGTGCCTGCAGTTTCTTGGGGTCTGAAGCTTTCTTT,CACSFLGSEAFF
-,TRBV11-1,TRBJ2-3,TRBD1,TGTGCCGGCAGCTTAGCGACCGGGACAGATATGGAGTATTTT,CAGSLATGTDMEYF